Presented here are 2 T cell receptor beta chains from one specimen sequenced in a study of blood T cells in healthy people across ages. For the second PCR, which ran for 7 to 11 cycles, a sample-barcoded 5' primer and a J-beta primer mix were used. TCRdb processed the 5' RACE reads anew with MiXCR; each CDR3 protein has one entry. Found here are under 700,000 distinct CDR3 sequences, about 25% of them singletons; the top ten hold 8.7%. Another study also made use of these data, one on T cells of mothers and their children.

Sequencing used blood. The receptors originated from a boy aged 5-17 years in good health.

This chain uses TRBV10-3 with TRBJ2-1, with 7 bases identical to TRBD1. With the DNA end fitting TRBJ2-7 better, the J assignment may be wrong. The germline gives CDR1 ENHRY, CDR2 SYGVKD. This CDR3 comprises 14 residues. This CDR3 is CAISGNRGGHEQYF. In nucleotides, the CDR3 is TGTGCCATCAGTGGGAACAGGGGTGGGCACGAGCAGTACTTC.

In DNA, the CDR3 is TGCGCCAGCAGCCATGAGACAACGAACACTGAAGCTTTCTTT. The encoded protein is CASSHETTNTEAFF. The chain carries TRBV4-3 and TRBJ1-1; no reliable D call. The ends were cut back, 3 bases at V and 1 base at J, with 9 bases in the middle. Germline assignment: CDR1 LGHNA and CDR2 YSLEER. The CDR3 loop spans 14 amino acids.